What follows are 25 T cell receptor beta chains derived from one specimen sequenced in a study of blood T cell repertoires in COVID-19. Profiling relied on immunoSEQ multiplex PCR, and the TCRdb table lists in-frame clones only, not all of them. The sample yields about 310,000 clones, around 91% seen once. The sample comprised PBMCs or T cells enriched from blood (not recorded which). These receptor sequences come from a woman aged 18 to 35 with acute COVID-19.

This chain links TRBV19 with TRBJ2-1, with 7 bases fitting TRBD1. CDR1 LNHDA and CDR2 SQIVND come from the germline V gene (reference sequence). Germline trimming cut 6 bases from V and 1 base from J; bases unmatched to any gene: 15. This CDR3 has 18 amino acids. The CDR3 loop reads CASSTSMDRIESYNEQFF. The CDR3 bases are TGTGCCAGTAGCACGAGCATGGACAGGATTGAATCCTACAATGAGCAGTTCTTC.

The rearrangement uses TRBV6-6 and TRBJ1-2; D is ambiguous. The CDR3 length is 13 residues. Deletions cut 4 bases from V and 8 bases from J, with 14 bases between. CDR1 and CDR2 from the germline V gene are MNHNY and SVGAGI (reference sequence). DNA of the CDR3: TGTGCCAGCAGTTTGACAAGCGGGGAGGGCTACACCTTC. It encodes CASSLTSGEGYTF.

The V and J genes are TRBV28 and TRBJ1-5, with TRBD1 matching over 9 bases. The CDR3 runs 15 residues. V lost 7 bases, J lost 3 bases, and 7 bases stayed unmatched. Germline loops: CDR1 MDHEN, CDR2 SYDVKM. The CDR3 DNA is TGTGCCAGCATTACGGGACAGGGCTACAATCAGCCCCAGCATTTT. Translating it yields CASITGQGYNQPQHF.

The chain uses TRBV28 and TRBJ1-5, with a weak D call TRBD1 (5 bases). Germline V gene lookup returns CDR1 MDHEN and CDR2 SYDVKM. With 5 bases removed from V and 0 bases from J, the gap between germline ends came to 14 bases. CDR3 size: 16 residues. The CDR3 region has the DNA TGTGCCAGCAGTCCCCCGGGGGACGGTAGCAATCAGCCCCAGCATTTT. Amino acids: CASSPPGDGSNQPQHF.

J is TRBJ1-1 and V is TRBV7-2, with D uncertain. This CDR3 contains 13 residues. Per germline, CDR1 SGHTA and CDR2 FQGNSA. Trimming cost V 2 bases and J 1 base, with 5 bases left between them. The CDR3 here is CASSLPENTEAFF. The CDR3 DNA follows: TGTGCCAGCAGCTTACCAGAGAACACTGAAGCTTTCTTT.

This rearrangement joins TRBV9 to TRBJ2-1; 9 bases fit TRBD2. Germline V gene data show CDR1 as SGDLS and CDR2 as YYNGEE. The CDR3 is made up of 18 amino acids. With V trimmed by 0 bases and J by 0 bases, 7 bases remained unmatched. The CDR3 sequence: CASSVEYSGSSSYNEQFF. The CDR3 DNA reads TGTGCCAGCAGCGTAGAGTATAGCGGGAGTTCCTCCTACAATGAGCAGTTCTTC.

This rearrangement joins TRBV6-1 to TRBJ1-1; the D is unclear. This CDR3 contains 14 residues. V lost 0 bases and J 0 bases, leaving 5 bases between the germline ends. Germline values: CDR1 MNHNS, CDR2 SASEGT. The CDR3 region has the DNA TGTGCCAGCAGTGAAGCGGCTCTGAACACTGAAGCTTTCTTT. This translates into CASSEAALNTEAFF.

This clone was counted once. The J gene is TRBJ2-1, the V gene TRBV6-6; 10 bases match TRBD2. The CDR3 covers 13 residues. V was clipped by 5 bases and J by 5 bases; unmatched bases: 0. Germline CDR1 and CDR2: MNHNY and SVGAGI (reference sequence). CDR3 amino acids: CASSGLADNEQFF. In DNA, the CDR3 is TGTGCCAGCAGTGGACTAGCGGACAATGAGCAGTTCTTC.

The CDR3 DNA is TGTGCCAGCAGTTTTTACCTTTCCGGGACAGCTGGGGGCTACACCTTC. Encoded protein: CASSFYLSGTAGGYTF. The chain carries TRBV28 and TRBJ1-2; 7 bases map to TRBD1. Trimming took 3 bases from V and 8 from J; bases not matched to a gene: 15. Germline lookup yields CDR1 MDHEN and CDR2 SYDVKM. This CDR3 has 16 residues.

The DNA for the CDR3 is TGTGCCAGTAGTACCAGACAGGACTCCTACGAGCAGTACTTC. Protein: CASSTRQDSYEQYF. The chain recombines TRBV19 with TRBJ2-7, with D maybe TRBD1 (6 bases). Trimming removed 4 bases at V and 0 bases at J, with 10 bases between. Germline CDR1 is LNHDA and CDR2 is SQIVND (reference sequence). The CDR3 has 14 residues.

The CDR3 spells CAAGEGNYGYTF. As DNA, the CDR3 is TGTGCAGCAGGGGAGGGGAACTATGGCTACACCTTC. This sequence joins TRBV11-2 and TRBJ1-2; possible D gene TRBD1, 6 bases. The germline gives CDR1 SGHAT, CDR2 FQNNGV. This CDR3 is 12 amino acids long.

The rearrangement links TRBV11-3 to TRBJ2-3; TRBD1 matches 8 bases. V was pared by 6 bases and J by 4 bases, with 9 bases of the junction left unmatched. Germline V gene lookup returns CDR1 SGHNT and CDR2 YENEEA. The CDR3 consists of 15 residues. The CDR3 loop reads CASRATGGFADTQYF. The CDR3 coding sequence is TGTGCCAGCAGAGCCACAGGGGGATTTGCAGATACGCAGTATTTT.

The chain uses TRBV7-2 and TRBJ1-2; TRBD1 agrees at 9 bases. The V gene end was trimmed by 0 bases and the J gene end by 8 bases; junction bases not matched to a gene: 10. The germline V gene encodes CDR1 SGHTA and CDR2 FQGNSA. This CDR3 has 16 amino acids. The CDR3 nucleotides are TGTGCCAGCAGCTTAGCGGCTCGACAGGGGGGATGGGGCTACACCTTC. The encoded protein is CASSLAARQGGWGYTF.

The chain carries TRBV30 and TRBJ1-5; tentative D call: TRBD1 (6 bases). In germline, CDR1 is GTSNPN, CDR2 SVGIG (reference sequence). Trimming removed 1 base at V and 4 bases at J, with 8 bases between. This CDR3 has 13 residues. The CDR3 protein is CAWSGTENQPQHF. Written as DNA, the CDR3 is TGTGCCTGGAGTGGGACAGAGAATCAGCCCCAGCATTTT.

CDR3 in amino acids: CASSQGGQGRTEAFF. DNA of the CDR3: TGTGCCAGCAGCCAAGGGGGGCAGGGGCGGACTGAAGCTTTCTTT. The rearrangement joins TRBV3-1 (or the pseudogene TRBV3-2) to TRBJ1-1; tentative D call: TRBD1 (6 bases). This CDR3 spans 15 amino acids. V shed 1 base and J shed 5 bases, with 14 bases lying between them. Germline V gene data show CDR1 as LGHDT and CDR2 as YNNKEL (reference sequence).

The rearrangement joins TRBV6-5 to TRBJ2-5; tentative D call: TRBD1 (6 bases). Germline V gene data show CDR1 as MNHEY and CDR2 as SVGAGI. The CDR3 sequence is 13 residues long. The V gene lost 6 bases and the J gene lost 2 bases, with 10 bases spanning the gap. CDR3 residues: CASRKRGQETQYF. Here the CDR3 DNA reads TGTGCCAGCAGGAAAAGGGGGCAAGAGACCCAGTACTTC.

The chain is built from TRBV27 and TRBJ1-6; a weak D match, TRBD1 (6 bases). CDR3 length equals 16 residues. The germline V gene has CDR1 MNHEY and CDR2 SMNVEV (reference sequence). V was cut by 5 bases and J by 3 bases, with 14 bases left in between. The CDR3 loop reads CASSLTGQSYNSPLHF. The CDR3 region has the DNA TGTGCCAGCAGTCTCACCGGACAGAGCTATAATTCACCCCTCCACTTT.

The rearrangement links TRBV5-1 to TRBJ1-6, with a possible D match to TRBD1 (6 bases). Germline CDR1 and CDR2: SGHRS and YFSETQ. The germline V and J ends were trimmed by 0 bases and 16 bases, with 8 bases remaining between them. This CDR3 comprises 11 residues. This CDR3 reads CASSLGDTLHF. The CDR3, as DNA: TGCGCCAGCAGCTTGGGGGACACTCTCCACTTT. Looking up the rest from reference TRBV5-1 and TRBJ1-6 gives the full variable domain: KAGVTQTPRYLIKTRGQQVTLSCSPISGHRSVSWYQQTPGQGLQFLFEYFSETQRNKGNFPGRFSGRQFSNSRSEMNVSTLELGDSALYLCASSLGDTLHFGNGTRLTVT.

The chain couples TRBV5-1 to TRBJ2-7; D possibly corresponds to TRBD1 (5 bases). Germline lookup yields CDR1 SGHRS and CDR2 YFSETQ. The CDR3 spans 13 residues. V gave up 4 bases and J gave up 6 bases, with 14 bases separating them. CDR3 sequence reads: CASSPQDSGEQYF. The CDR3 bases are TGCGCCAGCAGCCCCCAAGACAGTGGCGAGCAGTACTTC.

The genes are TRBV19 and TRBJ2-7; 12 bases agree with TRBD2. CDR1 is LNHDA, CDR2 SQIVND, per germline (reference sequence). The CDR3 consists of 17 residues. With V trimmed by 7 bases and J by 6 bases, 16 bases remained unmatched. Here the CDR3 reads CASTPTRGRLAGAEQYF. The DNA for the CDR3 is TGTGCCAGTACCCCCACTCGAGGGAGACTAGCGGGAGCCGAGCAGTACTTC.

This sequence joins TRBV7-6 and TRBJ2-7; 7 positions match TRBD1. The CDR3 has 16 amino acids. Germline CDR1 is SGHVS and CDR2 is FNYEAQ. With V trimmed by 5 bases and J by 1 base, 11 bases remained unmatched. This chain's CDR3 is CASSTGTGQASYEQYF. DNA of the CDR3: TGTGCCAGCAGCACGGGAACCGGACAGGCTTCCTACGAGCAGTACTTC.

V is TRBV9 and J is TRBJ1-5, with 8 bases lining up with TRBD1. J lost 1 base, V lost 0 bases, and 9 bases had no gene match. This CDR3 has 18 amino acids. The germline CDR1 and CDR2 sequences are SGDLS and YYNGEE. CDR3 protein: CASSVGGTGFGSNQPQHF. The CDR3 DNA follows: TGTGCCAGCAGCGTAGGAGGGACAGGCTTTGGAAGCAATCAGCCCCAGCATTTT.

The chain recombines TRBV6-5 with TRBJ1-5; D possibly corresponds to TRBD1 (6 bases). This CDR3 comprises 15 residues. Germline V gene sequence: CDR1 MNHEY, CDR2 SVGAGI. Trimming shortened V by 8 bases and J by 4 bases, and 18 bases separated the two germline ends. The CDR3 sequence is CASGSTGNENQPQHF. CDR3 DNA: TGTGCCAGCGGCTCAACAGGGAACGAAAATCAGCCCCAGCATTTT.

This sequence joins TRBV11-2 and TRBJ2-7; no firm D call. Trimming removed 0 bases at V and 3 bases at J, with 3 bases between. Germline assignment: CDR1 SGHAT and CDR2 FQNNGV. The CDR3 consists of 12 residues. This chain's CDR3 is CASSLDNYEQYF. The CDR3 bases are TGTGCCAGCAGCTTAGACAACTACGAGCAGTACTTC.

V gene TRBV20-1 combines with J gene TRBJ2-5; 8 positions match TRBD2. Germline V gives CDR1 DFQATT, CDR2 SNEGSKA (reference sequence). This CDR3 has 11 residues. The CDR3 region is CRAGAGETQYF. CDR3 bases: TGCAGAGCGGGAGCAGGAGAGACCCAGTACTTC.